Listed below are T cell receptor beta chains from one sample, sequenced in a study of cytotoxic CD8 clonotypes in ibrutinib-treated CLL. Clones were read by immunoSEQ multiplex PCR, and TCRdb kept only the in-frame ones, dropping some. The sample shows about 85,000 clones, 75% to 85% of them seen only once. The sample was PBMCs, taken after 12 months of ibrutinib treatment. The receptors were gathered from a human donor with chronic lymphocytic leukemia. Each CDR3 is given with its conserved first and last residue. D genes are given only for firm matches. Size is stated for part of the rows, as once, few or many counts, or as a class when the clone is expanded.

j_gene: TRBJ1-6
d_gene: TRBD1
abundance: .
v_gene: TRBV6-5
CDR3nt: TGTGCCAGCAGCAGGACAGGGTATAATTCACCCCTCCACTTT
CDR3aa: CASSRTGYNSPLHF

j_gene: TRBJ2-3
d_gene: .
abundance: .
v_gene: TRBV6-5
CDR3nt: TGTGCCAGCAGGGGACCCGGAGATACGCAGTATTTT
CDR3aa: CASRGPGDTQYF

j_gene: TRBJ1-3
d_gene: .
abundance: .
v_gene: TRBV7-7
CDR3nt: TGTGCTAGCAGCCCCGGACAGCACGCCCCTGGAAACACCATATATTTT
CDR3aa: CASSPGQHAPGNTIYF

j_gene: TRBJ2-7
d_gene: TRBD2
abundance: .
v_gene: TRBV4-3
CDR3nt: TGCGCCAGCAGCCGGGCAGCGGGACGAGGGTCCTACGAGCAGTACTTC
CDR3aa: CASSRAAGRGSYEQYF

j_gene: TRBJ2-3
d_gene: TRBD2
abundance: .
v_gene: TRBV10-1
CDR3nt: TGCGCCCCTACCGGACGGACTAGCGTGTATTTT
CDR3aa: CAPTGRTSVYF

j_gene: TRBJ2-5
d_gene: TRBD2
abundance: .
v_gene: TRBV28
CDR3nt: TGTGCCAGCAGTTTATCGGCGGGAGGGGGGGAGACCCAGTACTTC
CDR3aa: CASSLSAGGGETQYF

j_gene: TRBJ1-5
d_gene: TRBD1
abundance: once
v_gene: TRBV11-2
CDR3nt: TGTGCCAGCAGCCGCGGACAGGGGGCGGTTGGGGGCAATCAGCCCCAGCATTTT
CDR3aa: CASSRGQGAVGGNQPQHF

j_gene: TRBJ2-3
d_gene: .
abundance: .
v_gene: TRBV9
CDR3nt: TGTGCCAGCAGCGCCCACCTTGGCGGGGCCCCAGATACGCAGTATTTT
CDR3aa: CASSAHLGGAPDTQYF

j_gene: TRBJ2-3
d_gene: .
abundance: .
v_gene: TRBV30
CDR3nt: TGTGCCTGGAGTGGTACAGATACGCAGTATTTT
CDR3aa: CAWSGTDTQYF

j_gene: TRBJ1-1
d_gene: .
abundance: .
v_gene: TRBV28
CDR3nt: TGTGCCAGCAGAGGGGGGCCGATTCGGGCTTTCTTT
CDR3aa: CASRGGPIRAFF

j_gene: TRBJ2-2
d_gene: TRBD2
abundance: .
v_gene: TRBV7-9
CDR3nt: TGTGCCAGCAGCTTAGCCCGACTAGCGATCAACACCGGGGAGCTGTTTTTT
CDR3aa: CASSLARLAINTGELFF

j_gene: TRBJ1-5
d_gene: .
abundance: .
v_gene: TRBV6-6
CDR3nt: TGTGCCAGCAGTTACGGACAGAATAGCAATCAGCCCCAGCATTTT
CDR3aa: CASSYGQNSNQPQHF

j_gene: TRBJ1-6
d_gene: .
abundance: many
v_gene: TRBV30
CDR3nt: TGTGCCTGGAGTGTACGGGGCAGCATCAACATGGGTTCACCCCTCCACTTT
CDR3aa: CAWSVRGSINMGSPLHF

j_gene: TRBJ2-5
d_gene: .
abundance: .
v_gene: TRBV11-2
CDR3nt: TGTGCCAGCAGCCGGGCCCTAGGAGGGGAGACCCAGTACTTC
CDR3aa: CASSRALGGETQYF

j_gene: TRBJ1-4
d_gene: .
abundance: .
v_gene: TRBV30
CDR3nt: TGTGCCTGGACCCGAGGCGGTCGTGGCGCTGGAAAACTGTTTTTT
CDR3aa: CAWTRGGRGAGKLFF

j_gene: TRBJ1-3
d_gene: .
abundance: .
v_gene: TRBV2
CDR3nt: TGTGCCAGCAGTGTCGGGGCAGGAAACACCATATATTTT
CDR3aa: CASSVGAGNTIYF

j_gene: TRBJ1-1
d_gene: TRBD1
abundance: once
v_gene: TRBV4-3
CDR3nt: TGCGCCAGCAGCCAAACGGACAGGTACACTGAAGCTTTCTTT
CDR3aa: CASSQTDRYTEAFF

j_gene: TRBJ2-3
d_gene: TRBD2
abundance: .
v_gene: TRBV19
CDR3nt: TGTGCCAGTAGTACTGGGACTAGCGGGACCTGGAGGCAGTATTTT
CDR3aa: CASSTGTSGTWRQYF

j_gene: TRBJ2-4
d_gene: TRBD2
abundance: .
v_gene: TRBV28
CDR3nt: TGTGCCAGCACCGGACTAGCGGGGGTCCCTGGGGGGAACATTCAGTACTTC
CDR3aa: CASTGLAGVPGGNIQYF

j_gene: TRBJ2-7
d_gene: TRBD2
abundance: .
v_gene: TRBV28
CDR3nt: TGTGCCAGCAGTTTACGGCTAGCGGGGGAGGGCTACGAGCAGTACTTC
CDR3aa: CASSLRLAGEGYEQYF

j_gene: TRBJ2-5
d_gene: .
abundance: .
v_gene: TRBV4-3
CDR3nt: TGCGCCAGCAGCCAAGATCCGGACGGGGAGACCCAGTACTTC
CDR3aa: CASSQDPDGETQYF

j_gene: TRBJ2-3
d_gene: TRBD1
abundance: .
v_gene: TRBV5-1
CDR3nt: TGCGCCAGCGGAAAAGGACAGGAGACAGATACGCAGTATTTT
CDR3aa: CASGKGQETDTQYF

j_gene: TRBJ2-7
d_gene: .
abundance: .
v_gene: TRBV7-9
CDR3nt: TGTGCCAGCAGCTTAGGGACATCAGAGCAGTACTTC
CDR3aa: CASSLGTSEQYF

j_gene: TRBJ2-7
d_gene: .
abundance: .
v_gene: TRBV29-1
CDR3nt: TGCAGCGTTGGGGGGGCGACAGGCGAGCAGTACTTC
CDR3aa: CSVGGATGEQYF

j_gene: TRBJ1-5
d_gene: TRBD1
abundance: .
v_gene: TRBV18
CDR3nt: TGTGCCAGCTCACCACAGGGCCCAGGGGGTCAGCCCCAGCATTTT
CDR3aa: CASSPQGPGGQPQHF

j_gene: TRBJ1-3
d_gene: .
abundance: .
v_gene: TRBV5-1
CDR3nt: TGCGCCAGCAGAGCAACCACAGGGATGGGAAACACCATATATTTT
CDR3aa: CASRATTGMGNTIYF

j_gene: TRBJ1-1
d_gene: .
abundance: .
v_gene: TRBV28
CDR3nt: TGTGCCAGCAGTTTAGGGGACTCTGAAGAGGGGACTGAAGCTTTCTTT
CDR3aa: CASSLGDSEEGTEAFF

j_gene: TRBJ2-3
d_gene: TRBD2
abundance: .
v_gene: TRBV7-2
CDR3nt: TGTGCCAGCAGCTTAGTATCCGCTAGCGGGGGCCAGCAGTATTTT
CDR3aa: CASSLVSASGGQQYF